This TCR beta chain comes out of a study of CD8+ T cells in alopecia areata. CDR3 size: 15 residues. After removal of 7 bases from V and 4 bases from J, the junction contained 13 bases not matched to a gene. Germline CDR1 is SQVTM and CDR2 is ANQGSEA. RNA was isolated and reverse transcribed to cDNA, the sequencing template. Assay: immunoSEQ multiplex PCR; the TCRdb copy retains only in-frame clones and omits some. The sample lists about 150,000 clones, about 54% occurring once. Sequencing used CD4+ T cells sorted from blood. This TCR derives from a human donor in good health. The gene calls are TRBV29-1 and TRBJ2-7; 10 nucleotides align to TRBD2. The CDR3 DNA follows: TGCAGCGCTAGGATATGGGCTAGCGGGAGATACGAGCAGTACTTC. The encoded protein is CSARIWASGRYEQYF.